The following is a T cell receptor beta chain sequence with its context. Its antigen is unidentified. Germline values: CDR1 PRHDT, CDR2 FYEKMQ (reference sequence). With 5 bases clipped from V and 2 bases from J, the junction kept 8 bases outside the gene matches. CDR3 length: 18 residues. The protocol was immunoSEQ multiplex PCR, while the TCRdb copy is restricted to in-frame clones and leaves out a portion. The sample lists roughly 100,000 clones, over 85% occurring once. The data are from a study of cytomegalovirus exposure and HLA in healthy donors. The study, taken as a whole, reports: Subsequent analysis showed first-cohort TCR clusters tending to co-occur in around 130 validation repertoires.

The sequence came from a woman in her late teens or twenties in good health and CMV-seronegative. The chain employs TRBV13 and TRBJ2-2, with 13 positions matching TRBD2. The sample was PBMCs. The CDR3 DNA sequence: TGTGCCAGCAGCCAAACCACTAGCGGGAGGGCCAACACCGGGGAGCTGTTTTTT. It specifies CASSQTTSGRANTGELFF.